These 21 T cell receptor beta chains were sequenced from one sample in a study of response to subunit inactivated influenza vaccine. TCRdb reprocessed the RT-PCR reads via MiXCR and lists one record per CDR3 protein. The sample comprises roughly 540,000 distinct CDR3 sequences, under 30% of which are singletons, and around 2.8% rests with the top ten. These data were also filed under a second study, of T cells expressing NK-cell markers. This second report adds: Template switching by 5'RACE with UMIs generated the TCR beta cDNA.

Source: CD4+ T cells sorted from PBMCs, taken 11 to 12 days after vaccination. The receptors originated from a man aged 50-59 years who received an inactivated influenza vaccine.

The V call is TRBV7-2, the J call TRBJ2-1; D might be TRBD1 (6 bases). V lost 7 bases, J lost 6 bases, and 13 bases lay in between. Germline values: CDR1 SGHTA, CDR2 FQGNSA. The CDR3 contains 13 residues. The CDR3 DNA reads TGTGCCAGCAACCAGGGACACGGCAATGAGCAGTTCTTC. Its protein is CASNQGHGNEQFF.

The J gene is TRBJ2-7, the V gene TRBV6-1; perhaps TRBD2 as D (6 bases). The CDR3 covers 18 residues. Germline V gene lookup returns CDR1 MNHNS and CDR2 SASEGT. V was pared by 1 base and J by 3 bases, with 22 bases between. The CDR3 is CASSEGRLAYPLYYEQYF. The CDR3 bases are TGTGCCAGCAGTGAAGGTCGGCTAGCGTACCCCCTCTACTACGAGCAGTACTTC.

This clonotype has just a few counts. The chain employs TRBV2 and TRBJ1-1; the match to TRBD1 covers 8 bases. The CDR3 runs to 16 residues. Trimming removed 5 bases from V and 1 base from J; junction bases left unmatched: 9. Germline V CDR1 and CDR2: SNHLY, FYNNEI. The CDR3 DNA reads TGTGCCAGCAGTATAGACAGGGGATCCCCGAACACTGAAGCTTTCTTT. It is translated as CASSIDRGSPNTEAFF.

There are a few counts of this clonotype. The V gene is TRBV5-1, the J gene TRBJ2-3, with no clear D. The CDR3 consists of 15 residues. Per the germline V gene, CDR1 is SGHRS and CDR2 is YFSETQ. The V end was cut by 4 bases, the J end by 1 base, with 13 bases between. In DNA form, the CDR3 reads TGCGCCAGCAGCATGGCCGGCGGTCGCACAGATACGCAGTATTTT. Its protein product is CASSMAGGRTDTQYF.

The V call is TRBV10-3, the J call TRBJ2-3; 7 nucleotides match TRBD1. J lost 4 bases, V lost 10 bases, and 8 bases had no gene match. The germline gives CDR1 ENHRY, CDR2 SYGVKD. The length of the CDR3 is 13 residues. Here the CDR3 reads CATRQGVADTQYF. The CDR3 DNA reads as TGTGCCACCCGACAGGGAGTCGCAGATACGCAGTATTTT.

The rearrangement joins TRBV27 to TRBJ2-1, with TRBD1 matching 9 bases. The CDR3 length is 14 residues. With 6 bases clipped from V and 5 bases from J, the junction kept 5 bases outside the gene matches. CDR1 and CDR2 (germline): MNHEY, SMNVEV (reference sequence). The CDR3 is CASRMDRGDNEQFF. In nucleotides, the CDR3 is TGTGCCAGCAGGATGGACAGGGGAGACAATGAGCAGTTCTTC.

This clonotype was seen a few times. The V call is TRBV14, the J call TRBJ2-6; D might be TRBD2 (5 bases). CDR1 SGHDN and CDR2 FVKESK come from the germline V gene. The CDR3 totals 19 residues. V lost 1 base to trimming and J lost 2 bases, with 18 bases between them. The CDR3 sequence is CASSQVYGERYTGANVLTF. The CDR3 DNA reads as TGTGCCAGCAGCCAAGTCTACGGGGAACGCTATACTGGGGCCAACGTCCTGACTTTC. Drawing the rest from reference TRBV14 and TRBJ2-6, the complete variable domain is EAGVTQFPSHSVIEKGQTVTLRCDPISGHDNLYWYRRVMGKEIKFLLHFVKESKQDESGMPNNRFLAERTGGTYSTLKVQPAELEDSGVYFCASSQVYGERYTGANVLTFGAGSRLTVL.

The CDR3 bases are TGCGCCAGCAGCATAGGGACAGGGAACGGCGAGCAGTACTTC. Translating gives CASSIGTGNGEQYF. V usage is TRBV5-1 and J usage is TRBJ2-7, with 9 nucleotides matching TRBD1. Germline V lookup: CDR1 SGHRS, CDR2 YFSETQ. V was pared by 4 bases and J by 6 bases, with 8 bases of the junction left unmatched. The CDR3 totals 14 residues. Complete variable domain (other parts from reference TRBV5-1 and TRBJ2-7): KAGVTQTPRYLIKTRGQQVTLSCSPISGHRSVSWYQQTPGQGLQFLFEYFSETQRNKGNFPGRFSGRQFSNSRSEMNVSTLELGDSALYLCASSIGTGNGEQYFGPGTRLTVT.

This clonotype was observed a handful of times. The chain combines TRBV7-2 with TRBJ1-2; D perhaps matches TRBD1 (6 bases). The CDR3 consists of 15 residues. Per the germline V gene, CDR1 is SGHTA and CDR2 is FQGNSA. Trimming left V 5 bases short and J 2 bases short, with 15 bases between. CDR3 nucleotides: TGTGCCAGCAGCCAGCCTCCCGGACAGAACTATGGCTACACCTTC. Amino acid sequence: CASSQPPGQNYGYTF.

The V gene is TRBV5-6, the J gene TRBJ2-5; D not resolved. Germline-derived CDR1 and CDR2 are SGHDT and YYEEEE. The CDR3 loop spans 15 amino acids. The V and J ends lost 4 bases and 2 bases respectively, with 15 bases between them. The CDR3 protein is CASSPRASRQETQYF. CDR3 nucleotides: TGTGCCAGCAGCCCTCGGGCTAGTAGACAAGAGACCCAGTACTTC.

The chain uses TRBV5-1 and TRBJ2-7, with D maybe TRBD2 (5 bases). Trimming removed 6 bases from V and 4 bases from J, with 14 bases in between. Germline V gene sequence: CDR1 SGHRS, CDR2 YFSETQ. CDR3 size: 13 residues. This CDR3 is CASTRGYQYEQYF. CDR3 nucleotides: TGCGCCAGCACCCGGGGATATCAATACGAGCAGTACTTC.

The V call is TRBV25-1, the J call TRBJ2-5; a weak D match, TRBD2 (6 bases). V gave up 8 bases and J gave up 5 bases, with 15 bases separating them. This CDR3 contains 13 residues. Germline V gene sequence: CDR1 MGHDK, CDR2 SYGVNS. CDR3 sequence: CASSNPGEETQYF. The CDR3 DNA follows: TGTGCCAGCTCTAACCCGGGAGAGGAGACCCAGTACTTC.

This clonotype has just a few counts. Here the CDR3 reads CASSFMTWKATYEQYF. The CDR3 DNA follows: TGCGCCAGCAGCTTTATGACATGGAAGGCTACCTACGAGCAGTACTTC. The chain is built from TRBV5-1 and TRBJ2-7, with unresolved D. Germline loops: CDR1 SGHRS, CDR2 YFSETQ. CDR3 size: 16 residues. Trimming left V 2 bases short and J 2 bases short, with 17 bases between.

The sample holds a few counts of this clonotype. The rearrangement links TRBV15 to TRBJ2-3, with no clear D. V dropped 0 bases and J dropped 0 bases, with 4 bases sitting between them. The CDR3 consists of 14 residues. The V gene's germline CDR1 is LNHNV and CDR2 YYDKDF (reference sequence). The CDR3 sequence is CATSRDASTDTQYF. As DNA, the CDR3 is TGTGCCACCAGCAGAGATGCCAGCACAGATACGCAGTATTTT. Together with reference TRBV15 and TRBJ2-3, the CDR3 gives the full variable domain: DAMVIQNPRYQVTQFGKPVTLSCSQTLNHNVMYWYQQKSSQAPKLLFHYYDKDFNNEADTPDNFQSRRPNTSFCFLDIRSPGLGDTAMYLCATSRDASTDTQYFGPGTRLTVL.

The CDR3 reads CSVDTGVDDEQFF. CDR3 coding DNA: TGCAGCGTGGATACAGGGGTGGACGATGAGCAGTTCTTC. This chain links TRBV29-1 with TRBJ2-1; 7 bases map to TRBD1. This CDR3 has 13 amino acids. CDR1 and CDR2 from the germline V gene are SQVTM and ANQGSEA. V trimming: 6 bases; J trimming: 8 bases; junction bases outside the gene matches: 10.

This clonotype was observed a few times. The rearrangement links TRBV5-6 to TRBJ2-3; either TRBD1 or TRBD2 may supply D (5 bases each). Germline V CDR1 and CDR2: SGHDT, YYEEEE. Trimming cost V 3 bases and J 2 bases, with 16 bases left between them. The CDR3 has 16 amino acids. CDR3 DNA: TGTGCCAGCAGCTCCGAGGTAGGGGAGTCCACAGATACGCAGTATTTT. The encoded protein is CASSSEVGESTDTQYF. The full variable domain, rest sourced from reference TRBV5-6 and TRBJ2-3, is DAGVTQSPTHLIKTRGQQVTLRCSPKSGHDTVSWYQQALGQGPQFIFQYYEEEERQRGNFPDRFSGHQFPNYSSELNVNALLLGDSALYLCASSSEVGESTDTQYFGPGTRLTVL.

V usage is TRBV5-1 and J usage is TRBJ2-3, with D perhaps matching TRBD2 (6 bases). This CDR3 region has 13 residues. Germline V gene lookup returns CDR1 SGHRS and CDR2 YFSETQ. Trimming pared 0 bases from V and 6 bases from J, leaving 8 bases between. The CDR3 DNA reads as TGCGCCAGCAGCTTGGATGGGGGGGATACGCAGTATTTT. It translates to CASSLDGGDTQYF.

The chain is built from TRBV19 and TRBJ1-1, with 7 bases identical to TRBD1. This CDR3 contains 14 residues. Trimming removed 3 bases from V and 6 bases from J; junction bases left unmatched: 7. The germline V gene encodes CDR1 LNHDA and CDR2 SQIVND (reference sequence). CDR3 sequence reads: CASSIQGDWAEAFF. The DNA for the CDR3 is TGTGCCAGTAGTATCCAGGGGGACTGGGCTGAAGCTTTCTTT.

This sequence joins TRBV15 and TRBJ2-1, with TRBD2 identical over 8 bases. V was pared by 0 bases and J by 10 bases, with 11 bases of the junction left unmatched. Germline V CDR1 and CDR2: LNHNV, YYDKDF (reference sequence). The CDR3 consists of 16 residues. The CDR3: CATSRDLGLAEMEQFF. The CDR3 DNA reads TGTGCCACCAGCAGAGATTTAGGACTAGCTGAAATGGAGCAGTTCTTC. Combining the CDR3 with reference TRBV15 and TRBJ2-1 gives the whole variable domain DAMVIQNPRYQVTQFGKPVTLSCSQTLNHNVMYWYQQKSSQAPKLLFHYYDKDFNNEADTPDNFQSRRPNTSFCFLDIRSPGLGDTAMYLCATSRDLGLAEMEQFFGPGTRLTVL.

The chain combines TRBV29-1 with TRBJ2-5; unclear D gene. V was clipped by 4 bases and J by 2 bases, with 20 bases between them. Per the germline V gene, CDR1 is SQVTM and CDR2 is ANQGSEA. This CDR3 has 16 residues. As DNA, the CDR3 is TGCAGCGTTGTTCGGGTGGTTTCGGCGGAACAAGAGACCCAGTACTTC. Amino acid sequence: CSVVRVVSAEQETQYF.

The sample holds a few counts of this clonotype. The rearrangement joins TRBV20-1 to TRBJ1-5, with 7 bases fitting TRBD1. V lost 4 bases and J lost 0; bases outside the gene matches: 3. From germline, CDR1 is DFQATT and CDR2 SNEGSKA (reference sequence). CDR3 length: 14 amino acids. CDR3 coding DNA: TGCAGTGCTATACAGGGGTATAGCAATCAGCCCCAGCATTTT. Protein: CSAIQGYSNQPQHF.